This T cell receptor (beta chain) was sequenced during a study of blood T cell repertoires in COVID-19. In the study overall: Donors in the United States, Italy and Spain gave samples during acute or convalescent COVID-19. The analysed material was cDNA or gDNA that came from T cells, B-cell-depleted T cells, or PBMCs.

Germline V CDR1 and CDR2: MNHEY, SVGAGI. This CDR3 comprises 16 residues. Trimming left V 1 base short and J 4 bases short, with 13 bases between. TCRdb keeps only in-frame clones here, not all; method: immunoSEQ multiplex PCR. The sample has 200,000 to 300,000 clones, more than 70% seen once; the top ten hold roughly 2.3%. The clonotype comes from a woman in her forties with acute COVID-19. Sequencing was performed on PBMCs or T cells enriched from blood (not recorded which). The V and J genes are TRBV6-5 and TRBJ2-2; tentative D call: TRBD1 (5 bases). The CDR3 DNA sequence: TGTGCCAGCAGTTACTGGAGTCAGGGTGCCACCGGGGAGCTGTTTTTT. It translates to CASSYWSQGATGELFF.